This T cell receptor beta chain was retrieved from a study of blood T cell repertoires in COVID-19. Study-wide context: PBMCs, B-cell-depleted T cells, or T cells were the source of the cDNA or gDNA that made up the material.

The study assigned cohorts using participant-reported clinical history. Trimming left V 4 bases short and J 7 bases short, with 17 bases between. The CDR3 is made up of 15 amino acids. Per germline, CDR1 LNHDA and CDR2 SQIVND (reference sequence). Original processing methods: Estimates of nucleated cell counts were drawn from the amplification of reference gene primers. The repertoire was sequenced with immunoSEQ multiplex PCR; TCRdb's copy has only in-frame clones and lacks some. The D gene and trimming were derived from the DNA, and the V and J assignments and clone size from that table. The table records some 150,000 clones, approximately 83% of them present only once.

The TCR was taken from a man over 45 who had recovered from COVID-19. The J gene is TRBJ2-4, the V gene TRBV19; D is perhaps TRBD1 (6 bases). Sequencing used PBMCs or T cells enriched from blood (not recorded which). CDR3 nucleotide sequence: TGTGCCAGTAGTAGGATCGGGCCAGGGGTGAACATTCAGTACTTC. Translating it yields CASSRIGPGVNIQYF.